These 5 T cell receptor beta chains share one sample of origin, sequenced in a study of identical twins. TCRdb reanalysed the 5' RACE reads using MiXCR and keeps one entry per CDR3 protein. The data contain roughly 690,000 distinct CDR3 sequences, 6% to 6.5% of them seen just once; the ten biggest clones take up about 2%. The sample was naive T cells sorted from blood. The origin of the receptors is a young man in good health.

This clonotype was observed a few times. The chain combines TRBV7-8 with TRBJ2-7, with 9 bases identical to TRBD2. Germline values: CDR1 SGHVS, CDR2 FQNEAQ. Trimming cost V 4 bases and J 0 bases; bases outside gene matches: 7. CDR3 size: 16 residues. The CDR3 DNA reads as TGTGCCAGCAGCTCATTTTATAGCGGGAGCTCCTACGAGCAGTACGTC. The encoded protein is CASSSFYSGSSYEQYV.

This clonotype was seen more than once but under ten times. The chain's CDR3 is CASSGREAGEIKGHNEQFF. The CDR3, as DNA: TGTGCCAGCAGCGGCAGAGAAGCGGGAGAGATAAAAGGCCACAATGAGCAGTTCTTC. The V gene is TRBV9, the J gene TRBJ2-1; 8 bases are shared with TRBD2. Germline assignment: CDR1 SGDLS and CDR2 YYNGEE. This CDR3 is 19 amino acids long. V was clipped by 3 bases and J by 5 bases; unmatched bases: 19.

The table lists this clonotype with many counts. V usage is TRBV27 and J usage is TRBJ2-7; TRBD1 matches at 7 bases. With 0 bases clipped from V and 3 bases from J, the junction kept 5 bases outside the gene matches. There are 15 residues in the CDR3. CDR1 is MNHEY, CDR2 SMNVEV, per germline (reference sequence). The CDR3 spells CASSLSNGQVYEQYF. The CDR3 DNA is TGTGCCAGCAGTTTATCCAACGGACAGGTCTACGAGCAGTACTTC.

This clonotype was seen many times. In DNA, the CDR3 is TGCAGTGCCAACAGGGACAGGGGGAACTATGGCTACACCTTC. It is translated as CSANRDRGNYGYTF. V is TRBV20-1 and J is TRBJ1-2; 11 bases agree with TRBD1. Trimming cost V 6 bases and J 2 bases; bases outside gene matches: 5. Germline V gene data show CDR1 as DFQATT and CDR2 as SNEGSKA (reference sequence). The CDR3 is 14 amino acids.

This clonotype was observed many times. The chain joins TRBV24-1 to TRBJ2-2; 7 bases fit TRBD1. V lost 9 bases, J lost 5 bases, and 8 bases stayed unmatched. The germline V gene has CDR1 KGHDR and CDR2 SFDVKD. This CDR3 has 14 residues. CDR3 in amino acids: CATQGVLGTGELFF. The CDR3 DNA is TGTGCCACCCAGGGGGTCCTAGGGACCGGGGAGCTGTTTTTT.